What follows are 30 T cell receptor beta chains derived from one specimen sequenced in a study of blood T cells in healthy people across ages. A second PCR, run for about 7 to 11 cycles, used a sample-barcoded 5' primer plus a J-beta primer mix. TCRdb re-called the 5' RACE reads through MiXCR, storing one row per CDR3 protein. Of about 800,000 distinct CDR3 sequences in the sample, over 45% were seen once. Sequenced sample: blood. These TCRs come from a man aged 30-40 years in good health.

The chain links TRBV4-3 to TRBJ2-1; weak D call: TRBD2 (5 bases). V shed 1 base and J shed 5 bases, with 15 bases lying between them. The CDR3 totals 16 residues. Germline V gene lookup returns CDR1 LGHNA and CDR2 YSLEER. CDR3 nucleotides: TGCGCCAGCAGCCAAGCCCCTAGCAGAAAAAACAATGAGCAGTTCTTC. Protein sequence: CASSQAPSRKNNEQFF.

The V gene is TRBV10-3, the J gene TRBJ2-7; 7 positions agree with TRBD1. Germline CDR1 and CDR2: ENHRY and SYGVKD. V was clipped by 2 bases and J by 5 bases; unmatched bases: 6. The CDR3 extends over 14 amino acids. CDR3 loop: CAISERQGANEQYF. The CDR3 DNA is TGTGCCATCAGTGAGAGACAGGGAGCAAACGAGCAGTACTTC.

The chain recombines TRBV5-1 with TRBJ2-1; TRBD2 aligns across 8 bases. The V gene end was trimmed by 0 bases and the J gene end by 7 bases; junction bases not matched to a gene: 9. The CDR3 has 16 amino acids. CDR1 is SGHRS and CDR2 is YFSETQ in the germline V gene. CDR3 in DNA: TGCGCCAGCAGCTTGGTGGGTCGGGGGGGCCATAATGAGCAGTTCTTC. It is translated as CASSLVGRGGHNEQFF.

This chain uses TRBV7-6 with TRBJ2-7; 7 positions agree with TRBD1. This CDR3 comprises 14 residues. V lost 5 bases and J lost 6; bases outside the gene matches: 10. Germline-derived CDR1 and CDR2 are SGHVS and FNYEAQ. Here the CDR3 DNA reads TGTGCCAGCAGCCCCATCGACAGGGAAGGCGAGCAGTACTTC. This gives the protein CASSPIDREGEQYF.

The chain links TRBV20-1 to TRBJ2-7; 8 bases map to TRBD2. There are 15 residues in the CDR3. The V and J ends lost 2 bases and 0 bases, in that order; junction bases with no gene match: 6. The germline CDR1 and CDR2 sequences are DFQATT and SNEGSKA (reference sequence). The chain's CDR3 is CSARRRGTSSYEQYF. The CDR3, as DNA: TGCAGTGCTAGACGACGCGGGACTAGCTCCTACGAGCAGTACTTC.

This clonotype was observed a few times. The chain is built from TRBV20-1 and TRBJ2-1; D might be TRBD1 (5 bases). The CDR3 is made up of 10 amino acids. With 3 bases removed from V and 13 bases from J, the gap between germline ends came to 10 bases. CDR1 DFQATT and CDR2 SNEGSKA come from the germline V gene (reference sequence). CDR3 nucleotide sequence: TGCAGTGCTAGTTCGCAGGGCCAGTTCTTC. It yields the protein CSASSQGQFF.

The chain has TRBV29-1 and TRBJ2-1; D unclear. There are 15 residues in the CDR3. The germline gives CDR1 SQVTM, CDR2 ANQGSEA. V was pared by 4 bases and J by 2 bases, with 15 bases between. CDR3 sequence (DNA): TGCAGCGTTGGTCGGTTAGGGCTGCCCTACAATGAGCAGTTCTTC. It specifies CSVGRLGLPYNEQFF.

V and J are TRBV6-2 or TRBV6-3 and TRBJ2-7, with 9 positions matching TRBD1. The J segment lost 3 bases and the V segment lost 5 bases, leaving 14 bases of the junction unmatched. CDR3 length: 17 residues. Germline V gives CDR1 MNHEY, CDR2 SVGEGT. The CDR3 DNA is TGTGCCAGCAGTGGCCGGATCCCACAGGGGGCAGGCTACGAGCAGTACTTC. This sequence encodes CASSGRIPQGAGYEQYF.

The chain is built from TRBV20-1 and TRBJ2-5, with 10 bases aligning to TRBD1. The better agreement between TRBJ2-7 and the DNA end casts doubt on the J call. This CDR3 contains 16 residues. In germline, CDR1 is DFQATT, CDR2 SNEGSKA (reference sequence). The CDR3 DNA reads as TGCAGTGCTAGTGAACCCGGGACAGGGGTTTCCTACGAGCAGTACTTC. It encodes CSASEPGTGVSYEQYF.

The chain recombines TRBV20-1 with TRBJ2-5; D may be TRBD2 (7 bases). Germline CDR1 is DFQATT and CDR2 is SNEGSKA (reference sequence). CDR3 length: 15 amino acids. V dropped 4 bases and J dropped 1 base, with 16 bases sitting between them. The CDR3 is CSAIEWGGSQETQYF. CDR3 DNA sequence: TGCAGTGCTATCGAGTGGGGGGGCAGCCAAGAGACCCAGTACTTC.

Regarding this clonotype: Here the CDR3 omits its conserved ending phenylalanine or tryptophan, so a read error is the likely source. The CDR3 protein is CASSLSPGAGYEQYS. The DNA for the CDR3 is TGTGCCAGCAGCCTTTCCCCGGGAGCGGGTTACGAGCAGTACTCC. The chain recombines TRBV7-2 with TRBJ2-4, with D perhaps TRBD2 (6 bases). The end of the DNA fits TRBJ2-7 better, so the J call may be wrong. The V gene's germline CDR1 is SGHTA and CDR2 FQGNSA. CDR3 size: 15 residues.

This clonotype was observed a handful of times. The genes are TRBV20-1 and TRBJ1-6; D is undetermined. The CDR3 runs 11 residues. V lost 6 bases, J lost 8 bases, and 8 bases lay in between. Germline V lookup: CDR1 DFQATT, CDR2 SNEGSKA (reference sequence). The CDR3 sequence is CSAMGDSPLHF. Here the CDR3 DNA reads TGCAGTGCCATGGGTGATTCACCCCTCCACTTT.

The rearrangement joins TRBV28 to TRBJ2-7; D tentatively fits TRBD1 or TRBD2 (5 bases each). Trimming left V 2 bases short and J 4 bases short, with 12 bases between. CDR3 length: 14 amino acids. Looked up from germline, CDR1 is MDHEN and CDR2 is SYDVKM. For the CDR3, the DNA is TGTGCCAGCAGTTTACAGGGAGAGGTATACGAGCAGTACTTC. Its translation: CASSLQGEVYEQYF.

This clonotype was detected only a few times. The rearrangement links TRBV3-1 to TRBJ2-7; D might be TRBD1 (6 bases). V was shortened by 0 bases and J by 3 bases, with 18 bases between the two germline ends. Germline values: CDR1 LGHDT, CDR2 YNNKEL (reference sequence). The CDR3 sequence is 17 residues long. This CDR3 reads CASSQDRPTGVGYEQYF. The CDR3 region has the DNA TGTGCCAGCAGCCAAGATCGCCCGACAGGTGTCGGCTACGAGCAGTACTTC.

The genes are TRBV28 and TRBJ1-6, with 9 nucleotides matching TRBD1. CDR1 is MDHEN and CDR2 is SYDVKM in the germline V gene. The CDR3 runs 15 residues. Trimming cost V 4 bases and J 10 bases; bases outside gene matches: 8. CDR3 in DNA: TGTGCCAGCAGTTCATCCGGGACAGGGTGGTCACCCCTCCACTTT. Protein product: CASSSSGTGWSPLHF.

The rearrangement uses TRBV20-1 and TRBJ2-5, with D perhaps TRBD1 (5 bases). In germline, CDR1 is DFQATT, CDR2 SNEGSKA (reference sequence). The CDR3 consists of 12 residues. Trimming took off 0 bases at V and 6 bases at J, with 8 bases between the two ends. DNA for the CDR3: TGCAGTGCTAGAGATCAGGGTCAGACCCAGTACTTC. Its protein is CSARDQGQTQYF.

V usage is TRBV12-3 or TRBV12-4 and J usage is TRBJ2-5, with 7 bases fitting TRBD2. The CDR3 has 16 residues. After removal of 3 bases from V and 11 bases from J, the junction contained 18 bases not matched to a gene. For the CDR3, the DNA is TGTGCCAGCAGTTTGGGTGGGGCTAGCGGTTACAATGAGCAGTACTTC. Protein product: CASSLGGASGYNEQYF.

This clonotype has only a few counts. The rearrangement joins TRBV6-2 or TRBV6-3 to TRBJ2-1; 8 nucleotides match TRBD2. V was clipped by 2 bases and J by 0 bases; unmatched bases: 9. Germline CDR1 reads MNHEY; CDR2 reads SVGEGT. This CDR3 contains 18 residues. In DNA form, the CDR3 reads TGTGCCAGCAGTTACGATCCTAGCGGGCTGAGCTCCTACAATGAGCAGTTCTTC. Its translation is CASSYDPSGLSSYNEQFF.

The CDR3 DNA follows: TGTGCCAGTGGACTAGCGGGGGGACCCATAAGACAAGAGACCCAGTACTTC. Translating gives CASGLAGGPIRQETQYF. The V call is TRBV10-3, the J call TRBJ2-5; 14 bases fit TRBD2. Trimming at V came to 10 bases and at J to 2 bases, leaving 12 bases not matched to a gene. The germline V gene has CDR1 ENHRY and CDR2 SYGVKD. The CDR3 is 17 amino acids.

The gene calls are TRBV9 and TRBJ2-5, with D hard to call. The germline V gene encodes CDR1 SGDLS and CDR2 YYNGEE. Trimming removed 4 bases from V and 11 bases from J, with 21 bases in between. The CDR3 consists of 14 residues. CDR3 DNA sequence: TGTGCCAGCAGCTCCAACGCATTCGCTTCTGAGCAGTACTTC. Translated, it gives CASSSNAFASEQYF.

Only a few counts were recorded for this clonotype. The gene calls are TRBV29-1 and TRBJ2-5; D perhaps matches TRBD1 (5 bases). V was trimmed by 7 bases and J by 5 bases, leaving 26 bases between them. The CDR3 totals 16 residues. CDR1 is SQVTM and CDR2 is ANQGSEA in the germline V gene. CDR3 sequence reads: CSGRQNSAGAGETQYF. In nucleotides, the CDR3 is TGCAGCGGTCGACAGAATTCGGCCGGAGCAGGGGAGACCCAGTACTTC.

As for this clonotype: Mismatch with germline at one junction end may stem from a read error. V usage is TRBV6-6 and J usage is TRBJ2-5, with 10 bases fitting TRBD1. Judging by the DNA end, TRBJ2-7 fits better; the J call may be wrong. CDR1 and CDR2 (germline): MNHNY, SVGAGI (reference sequence). The CDR3 spans 16 residues. The CDR3 DNA reads as TGCGCCAGCAGTCTCACGGAGGGACAGGGGTTCCACGAGCAGTACTTC. This sequence encodes CASSLTEGQGFHEQYF.

This chain uses TRBV29-1 with TRBJ1-2; D gene unclear. Trimming pared 5 bases from V and 0 bases from J, leaving 10 bases between. Germline CDR1 is SQVTM and CDR2 is ANQGSEA. The CDR3 consists of 13 residues. The CDR3 DNA sequence: TGCAGCGTTACCCTGACCCCTAACTATGGCTACACCTTC. As protein: CSVTLTPNYGYTF.

The V call is TRBV12-5, the J call TRBJ2-5; possible D gene TRBD2, 6 bases. Trimming took off 5 bases at V and 3 bases at J, with 10 bases between the two ends. The germline V gene has CDR1 LGHNT and CDR2 FRNRAP. This CDR3 has 13 amino acids. CDR3 loop: CASGLGGKETQYF. CDR3 in DNA: TGTGCTAGTGGTCTGGGAGGTAAAGAGACCCAGTACTTC.

V is TRBV29-1 and J is TRBJ2-5; 9 bases align to TRBD2. There are 15 residues in the CDR3. The trim removed 7 bases at V and 0 bases at J, leaving 9 bases unmatched. CDR1 and CDR2 from the germline V gene are SQVTM and ANQGSEA. The DNA of the CDR3 is TGCAGCGGCGTCGTAGCGGGAGAGTACCAAGAGACCCAGTACTTC. Residues: CSGVVAGEYQETQYF.

CDR3 sequence: CASSMGTGADTQYF. CDR3 sequence (DNA): TGTGCCAGTAGTATGGGGACAGGCGCAGATACGCAGTATTTT. The chain uses TRBV19 and TRBJ2-3; 8 bases match TRBD1. V shed 3 bases and J 4 bases; nucleotides not matched to a gene: 3. CDR3 length: 14 residues. Germline V lookup: CDR1 LNHDA, CDR2 SQIVND (reference sequence). Using reference TRBV19 and TRBJ2-3 for the parts outside the CDR3, the full variable domain is DGGITQSPKYLFRKEGQNVTLSCEQNLNHDAMYWYRQDPGQGLRLIYYSQIVNDFQKGDIAEGYSVSREKKESFPLTVTSAQKNPTAFYLCASSMGTGADTQYFGPGTRLTVL.

This clonotype was seen only a few times. The chain couples TRBV6-2 or TRBV6-3 to TRBJ1-2; D possibly corresponds to TRBD1 (5 bases). V was shortened by 0 bases and J by 6 bases, with 11 bases between the two germline ends. The length of the CDR3 is 14 residues. Germline lookup yields CDR1 MNHEY and CDR2 SVGEGT. The CDR3 is CASSYSGPENGYTF. The CDR3 DNA sequence: TGTGCCAGCAGTTACTCGGGACCGGAAAATGGCTACACCTTC.

J is TRBJ2-5 and V is TRBV20-1; 10 bases are a match to TRBD1. The CDR3 loop spans 14 amino acids. V gave up 7 bases and J gave up 11 bases; unmatched junction bases: 16. Looked up from germline, CDR1 is DFQATT and CDR2 is SNEGSKA (reference sequence). The CDR3: CSVAGTGDYNEQYF. The CDR3 nucleotides read TGCAGTGTCGCCGGGACAGGGGACTACAATGAGCAGTACTTC.

In regard to this clonotype: One junction end disagrees with the germline gene, perhaps due to a read error. The gene calls are TRBV4-2 and TRBJ2-5; TRBD2 agrees at 10 bases. The J call may be mistaken, given a closer DNA end match to TRBJ2-7. CDR1 and CDR2 from the germline V gene are LGHNA and YNFKEQ. The CDR3 contains 17 residues. The DNA of the CDR3 is TGTGCCAGTAGCCAAGATCCGGGGAGCGGGAGGGCAAACGAGCAGTACTTC. Its translation is CASSQDPGSGRANEQYF.

The table lists this clonotype with a count of one. This chain uses TRBV10-3 with TRBJ2-1; 9 bases agree with TRBD2. This CDR3 spans 13 amino acids. CDR1 and CDR2 from the germline V gene are ENHRY and SYGVKD. J gave up 8 bases and V 8 bases, and 7 bases lay outside the gene matches. The DNA for the CDR3 is TGTGCCATCGGCTTTGGCGGGGGGGATGAGCAGTTCTTC. It specifies CAIGFGGGDEQFF.